Each of the 8 T cell receptor beta chains below was sequenced from the same sample in a study of shared clonotypes between healthy human individuals. The data were produced by immunoSEQ multiplex PCR, yet TCRdb's version contains in-frame clones alone and is incomplete. In the table there are about 2.4 million clones, approximately 94% of which are singletons. The specimen was naive CD4+ T cells sorted from blood. Subset: CD45RA+ positively selected. These receptors came from a man aged 18-30 years in good health.

The chain combines TRBV5-1 with TRBJ2-2; 9 positions agree with TRBD1. The V and J ends lost 5 bases and 1 base, in that order; junction bases with no gene match: 0. The CDR3 is 14 residues long. Germline assignment: CDR1 SGHRS and CDR2 YFSETQ. CDR3 protein: CASRGQGNTGELFF. CDR3 nucleotide sequence: TGCGCCAGCAGGGGACAGGGGAACACCGGGGAGCTGTTTTTT.

The rearrangement uses TRBV6-1 and TRBJ1-5; D remains unclear. Germline values: CDR1 MNHNS, CDR2 SASEGT. The CDR3 is made up of 16 amino acids. V gave up 3 bases and J gave up 6 bases, with 18 bases separating them. The CDR3 spells CASSDPQTGRGQPQHF. In DNA form, the CDR3 reads TGTGCCAGCAGTGACCCTCAGACTGGGCGCGGTCAGCCCCAGCATTTT.

The V and J genes are TRBV5-1 and TRBJ2-1; a weak D match, TRBD1 (6 bases). The germline CDR1 and CDR2 sequences are SGHRS and YFSETQ. Trimming removed 7 bases at V and 6 bases at J, with 17 bases between. The CDR3 is 14 amino acids. Here the CDR3 DNA reads TGCGCCAGCGCTACTTTACAGGGCAGCAATGAGCAGTTCTTC. Translating it yields CASATLQGSNEQFF.

The gene calls are TRBV27 and TRBJ2-7; D is perhaps TRBD2 (5 bases). V was clipped by 3 bases and J by 7 bases, with 16 bases between them. From germline, CDR1 is MNHEY and CDR2 SMNVEV (reference sequence). The length of the CDR3 is 14 residues. The CDR3, as DNA: TGTGCCAGCAGTTTCCGAGCGGCCTTGGGAGAGCAGTACTTC. Protein sequence: CASSFRAALGEQYF.

V is TRBV29-1 and J is TRBJ2-3; D is unresolved. Germline assignment: CDR1 SQVTM and CDR2 ANQGSEA. This CDR3 region has 12 residues. The ends were cut back, 4 bases at V and 5 bases at J, with 10 bases in the middle. The CDR3 here is CSVVSAGDTQYF. DNA for the CDR3: TGCAGCGTTGTTTCGGCCGGAGATACGCAGTATTTT.

The rearrangement joins TRBV9 to TRBJ2-2; D is undetermined. This CDR3 has 13 residues. Trimming took off 4 bases at V and 4 bases at J, with 8 bases between the two ends. The germline CDR1 and CDR2 sequences are SGDLS and YYNGEE. The CDR3 region has the DNA TGTGCCAGCAGCCTCCAAGTCACCGGGGAGCTGTTTTTT. The encoded protein is CASSLQVTGELFF.

J is TRBJ2-2 and V is TRBV5-5; 11 positions agree with TRBD1. V was clipped by 3 bases and J by 0 bases; unmatched bases: 1. Germline V lookup: CDR1 SGHKS, CDR2 YYEKEE (reference sequence). The CDR3 covers 16 residues. CDR3 loop: CASSWGQGANTGELFF. The CDR3 nucleotides read TGTGCCAGCAGCTGGGGACAGGGGGCGAACACCGGGGAGCTGTTTTTT.

The V call is TRBV5-5, the J call TRBJ2-3, with D unresolved. The CDR3 covers 15 residues. Germline V lookup: CDR1 SGHKS, CDR2 YYEKEE (reference sequence). Trimming stripped 1 base from V and 0 bases from J, with 9 bases between. Written as DNA, the CDR3 is TGTGCCAGCAGCTTGTTGGTCAGTAGCACAGATACGCAGTATTTT. This sequence encodes CASSLLVSSTDTQYF.